The following is a T cell receptor (beta chain) sequence with its context. Its target is not known. Repertoires were generated with immunoSEQ multiplex PCR, while TCRdb's copy carries only in-frame clones and drops some. The profile covers over 1.4 million clones, with roughly 96% appearing a single time and about 1% taken by the ten largest. The CDR3 is 11 residues long. Germline CDR1 is SGHRS and CDR2 is YFSETQ. V lost 4 bases, J lost 10 bases, and 11 bases lay in between. The sample comes from a study of shared clonotypes between healthy human individuals. Study-wide results and limits: A few donors held about 5% of naive CD4 clonotypes in common.

The TCR comes from a man aged 25-45 years in good health. The V and J genes are TRBV5-1 and TRBJ1-1; D is uncertain. The sample was naive CD4+ T cells sorted from blood. The sample's subset: CD45RA+ positively selected. CDR3 sequence reads: CASSIGWTAFF. The CDR3 nucleotides read TGCGCCAGCAGCATCGGGTGGACAGCTTTCTTT.